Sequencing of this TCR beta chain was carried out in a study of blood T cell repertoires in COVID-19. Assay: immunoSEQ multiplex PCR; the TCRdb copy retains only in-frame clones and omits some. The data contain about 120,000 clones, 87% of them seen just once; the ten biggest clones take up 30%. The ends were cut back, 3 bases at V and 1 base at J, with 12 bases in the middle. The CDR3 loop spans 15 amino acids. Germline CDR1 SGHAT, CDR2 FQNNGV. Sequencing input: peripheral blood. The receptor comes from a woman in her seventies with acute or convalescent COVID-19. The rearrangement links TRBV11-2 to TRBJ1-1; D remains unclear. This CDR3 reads CASSLDLRQNTEAFF. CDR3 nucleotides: TGTGCCAGCAGCTTGGATCTAAGACAGAACACTGAAGCTTTCTTT.